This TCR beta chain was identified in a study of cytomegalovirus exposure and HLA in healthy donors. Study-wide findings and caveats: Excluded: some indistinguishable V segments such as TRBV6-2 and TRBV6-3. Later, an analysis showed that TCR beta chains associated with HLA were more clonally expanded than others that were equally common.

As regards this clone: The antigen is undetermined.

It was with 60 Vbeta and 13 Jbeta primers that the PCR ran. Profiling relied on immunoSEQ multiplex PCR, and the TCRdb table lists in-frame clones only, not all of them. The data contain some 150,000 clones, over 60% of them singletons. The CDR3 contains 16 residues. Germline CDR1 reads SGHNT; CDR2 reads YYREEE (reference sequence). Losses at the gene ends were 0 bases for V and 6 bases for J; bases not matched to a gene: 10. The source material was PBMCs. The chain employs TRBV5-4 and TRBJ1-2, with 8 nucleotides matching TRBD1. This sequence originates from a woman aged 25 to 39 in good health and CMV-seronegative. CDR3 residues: CASSLAGQGAGDGYTF. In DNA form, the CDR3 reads TGTGCCAGCAGCTTGGCCGGGCAGGGGGCTGGGGATGGCTACACCTTC.